This TCR beta chain was observed in a study of metastatic and nonmetastatic thyroid tumors. Study background: For malignant and benign thyroid patients, tumor or nodule tissue and blood were the sources whose repertoires were compared. Study-wide results and limits: In both blood and tumor samples, TCR beta diversity was reported significantly higher for malignant than benign nodules.

Per the authors' pipeline: Using the CDR3 differences seen across clinicopathological groups, the authors built a distant-metastasis classifier for papillary thyroid cancer, which was meant to discriminate distant-metastatic patients. Using MiXCR, TCRdb reanalyzed the PCR reads. The V and J calls here are based on TCRdb, not the publication. The sample shows about 30,000 clones, 25% of them seen only once. Germline CDR1 is SEHNR and CDR2 is FQNEAQ (reference sequence). V trimming: 5 bases; J trimming: 2 bases; junction bases outside the gene matches: 6. The CDR3 has 14 amino acids. Until they underwent thyroid surgery, no patient had received any treatment. In its sample, this clone was seen many times. Antigen specificity is unknown.

This chain links TRBV7-9 with TRBJ2-7; TRBD1 agrees at 7 bases. Material: blood. This sequence originates from a female donor with papillary thyroid cancer or a benign thyroid nodule (not recorded which). Some clones in this sample may be carry-over from other donors' samples. The DNA for the CDR3 is TGTGCCAGCAGCCCCGGTGACAGGGCCTACGAGCAGTACTTC. It is translated as CASSPGDRAYEQYF.